A single sample is the source of the 3 T cell receptor beta chains below, sequenced in a study of regulatory T cells in long-lasting Graves disease. Sequencing libraries for TCR beta were prepared with iRepertoire HTBI primers and Arm-PCR of CDR3 regions. TCRdb re-analysed the multiplex PCR reads in MiXCR, keeping a single row per CDR3 protein. The sample carries approximately 400,000 distinct CDR3 sequences, more than 12% recorded once. Specified time point: newly diagnosed GD, antithyroid drugs for less than 3 months. The authors made the TCR library using RNA they extracted from PBMCs. These data were also filed under a second study, of T cells in Graves' hyperthyroidism and ophthalmopathy.

The sample here was peripheral blood mononuclear cells (PBMCs), taken at new diagnosis, from a patient treated with antithyroid drugs. The receptors derive from a woman in her 30s with Graves disease.

V and J are TRBV3-1 and TRBJ2-5, with D possibly matching TRBD1 (6 bases). CDR1 and CDR2 (germline): LGHDT, YNNKEL (reference sequence). This CDR3 region has 15 residues. With 6 bases removed from V and 5 bases from J, the gap between germline ends came to 19 bases. DNA of the CDR3: TGTGCCAGCAGACGCACCAGGGGCTCCTACGAGACCCAGTACTTC. This gives the protein CASRRTRGSYETQYF.

This clonotype has at least ten counts. The genes are TRBV12-3 or TRBV12-4 and TRBJ2-5; 8 bases map to TRBD1. Trimming cost V 5 bases and J 8 bases; bases outside gene matches: 4. This CDR3 spans 12 amino acids. For the CDR3, the DNA is TGTGCCAGCAGTGGACAGGGTGGTACCCAGTACTTC. Translated, it gives CASSGQGGTQYF.

This clonotype was observed a few times. The CDR3 bases are TGTGCCACCAGCAGGTCAATTTTATCCTACAATGAGCAGTTCTTC. Residues: CATSRSILSYNEQFF. The V gene is TRBV15, the J gene TRBJ2-1; D is ambiguous. Germline assignment: CDR1 LNHNV and CDR2 YYDKDF (reference sequence). V was clipped by 3 bases and J by 1 base, with 10 bases between them. This CDR3 contains 15 residues.